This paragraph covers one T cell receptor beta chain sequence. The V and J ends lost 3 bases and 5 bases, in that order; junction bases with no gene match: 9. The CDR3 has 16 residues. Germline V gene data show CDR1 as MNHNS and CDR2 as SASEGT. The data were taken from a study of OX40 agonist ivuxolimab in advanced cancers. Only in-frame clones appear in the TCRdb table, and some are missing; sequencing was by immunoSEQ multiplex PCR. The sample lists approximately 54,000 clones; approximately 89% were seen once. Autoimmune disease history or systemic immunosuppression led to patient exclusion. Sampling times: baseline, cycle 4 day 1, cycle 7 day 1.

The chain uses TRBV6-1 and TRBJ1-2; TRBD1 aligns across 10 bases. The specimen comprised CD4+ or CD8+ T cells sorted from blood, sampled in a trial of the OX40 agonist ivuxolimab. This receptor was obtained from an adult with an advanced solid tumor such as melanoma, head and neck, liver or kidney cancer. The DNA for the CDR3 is TGTGCCAGCAGTGAGCGACAGGGGGCCTTAGGGTATGGCTACACCTTC. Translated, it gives CASSERQGALGYGYTF.